The clone carrying this T cell receptor (beta chain) was recorded only once. The entry originates in a study of blood T cell repertoires in COVID-19. Whole-study context: Sites in the United States, Italy and Spain provided acute and convalescent COVID-19 samples. T cells, B-cell-depleted T cells, or PBMCs supplied cDNA or gDNA.

Seattle patient enrollment occurred during active infection, with longitudinal follow-up thereafter. Germline assignment: CDR1 SNHLY and CDR2 FYNNEI. V gave up 6 bases and J gave up 1 base; unmatched junction bases: 6. CDR3 length equals 15 residues. Study processing details: Nucleated cell number was recorded as an estimate derived from reference gene primer amplification. The protocol was immunoSEQ multiplex PCR, while the TCRdb copy is restricted to in-frame clones and leaves out a portion. V and J calls and clone size are those listed in that table; D and trimming were worked out from the DNA. The sample lists roughly 350,000 clones, roughly 90% seen once, with around 7.9% in the top ten.

The rearrangement joins TRBV2 to TRBJ2-1, with 7 bases fitting TRBD1. Sequenced input: peripheral blood. The TCR was taken from a woman in her 70s with COVID-19, enrolled during active disease. CDR3 region: CASSANRGSYNEQFF. The CDR3 DNA reads TGTGCCAGCAGCGCGAACAGGGGATCCTACAATGAGCAGTTCTTC.